This T cell receptor beta chain was observed in a study of monozygotic twins with inflammatory bowel disease. The CDR3 has 18 residues. Per the germline V gene, CDR1 is MNHEY and CDR2 is SVGEGT. Two nested PCRs, approximately 16 and 9 cycles, amplified TCRalpha and TCRbeta cDNA. TCRdb processed the 5' RACE reads again and assigns one entry to each CDR3 protein, with no DNA. This repertoire includes 110,000 to 150,000 distinct CDR3 sequences. To note about this clonotype: No antigen is known for it.

Points from the study as a whole: Different T cell subtypes could not be distinguished. Comparison of concordant versus discordant twins revealed no difference in repertoire similarity, possibly due to limited power.

This clonotype was sampled from a human donor with ulcerative colitis or Crohn's disease, or a healthy co-twin of an affected twin (not recorded which). The rearrangement uses TRBV6-2 or TRBV6-3 and TRBJ1-1; lacking DNA, the TRBD1 call made by TCRdb goes unchecked. The sequenced sample was blood. The CDR3 here is CASSYPGQGNPFNTEAFF.